This T cell receptor (beta chain) originates from a study of CD8+ T cells in alopecia areata. Points from the study as a whole: Many expanded lesional clones persisted in scalp and blood during tofacitinib. Scalp clonality and expanded CD8+ clones among the top 100 were significantly decreased by tofacitinib.

The CDR3 runs to 16 residues. Germline CDR1 SGHAT, CDR2 FQNNGV. V was clipped by 5 bases and J by 7 bases; unmatched bases: 10. cDNA serving as the sequencing template came from extracted, reverse transcribed RNA. TCRdb's table, derived via immunoSEQ multiplex PCR, lists solely in-frame clones and lacks some. The repertoire holds approximately 110,000 clones, less than 75% seen once, with 12% in the top ten. Sample treatment: oral pan-JAK inhibitor, 5-10 mg twice daily. Lesional scalp tissue (obtained by punch biopsy) and peripheral blood were collected from alopecia areata patients. Cell sorting was applied to PBMCs, and CD4+ and CD8+ T cells were collected. This clone was observed a few times. Its cognate antigen is unknown.

The gene calls are TRBV11-2 and TRBJ2-1, with TRBD2 matching over 11 bases. The sequence was collected from a human donor with alopecia areata. This material consisted of CD8+ T cells sorted from blood, taken at week 24, from a patient treated with tofacitinib. CDR3 sequence reads: CASSPHSSGGENEQFF. The DNA for the CDR3 is TGTGCCAGCAGCCCCCACAGTAGCGGGGGGGAGAATGAGCAGTTCTTC.